This record looks at one TCR beta chain sequence and its context. Antigen unknown. This CDR3 has 13 residues. Per the germline V gene, CDR1 is SQVTM and CDR2 is ANQGSEA. Between the trimmed V and J ends, which lost 8 bases and 7 bases, there was a span of 17 bases. CD8+CD57+ cell expansion had been shown by flow cytometry in patients chosen for sequencing. The sample is drawn from a study of CD8+CD57+ T cells in acquired aplastic anemia. Study-level findings and limits: Patients and controls turned out to have roughly 31 CD8+ CDR3 sequences in common.

TCR beta VDJ and CDR3 profiles were obtained from a genomic DNA template. TCRdb called the reads again in MiXCR, with one record for every CDR3 protein. There are fewer than 200,000 distinct CDR3 sequences in the sample; 40% to 55% occur only once, and more than 0.95% lies in the top ten. The receptor was derived from a human donor with aplastic anemia. J is TRBJ2-2 and V is TRBV29-1; D is possibly TRBD1 or TRBD2 (5 bases each). The sample consisted of sorted CD4+, CD8+, or CD8+CD57+ T cells (not recorded which) from PBMCs. The CDR3 DNA sequence: TGCAGCTTGTTCGAACTTGGGGGCGGGGAGCTGTTTTTT. It translates to CSLFELGGGELFF.